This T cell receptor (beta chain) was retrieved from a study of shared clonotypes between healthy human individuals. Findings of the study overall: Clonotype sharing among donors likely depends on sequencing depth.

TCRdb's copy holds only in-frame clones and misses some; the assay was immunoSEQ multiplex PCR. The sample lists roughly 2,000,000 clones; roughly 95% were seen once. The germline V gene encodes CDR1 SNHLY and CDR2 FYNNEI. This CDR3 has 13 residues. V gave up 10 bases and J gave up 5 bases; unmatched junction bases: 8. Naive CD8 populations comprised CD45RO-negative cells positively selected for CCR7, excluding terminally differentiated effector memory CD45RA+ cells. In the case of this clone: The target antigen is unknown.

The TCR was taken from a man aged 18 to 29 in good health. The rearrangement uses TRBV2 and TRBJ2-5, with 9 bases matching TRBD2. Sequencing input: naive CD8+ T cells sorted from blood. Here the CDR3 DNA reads TGTGCCATTCTAGCGGGGTCCTGGGAGACCCAGTACTTC. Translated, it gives CAILAGSWETQYF.